The rows below give T cell receptor beta chains drawn from one sample of a study of shared clonotypes between healthy human individuals. TCRdb's copy holds only in-frame clones and misses some; the assay was immunoSEQ multiplex PCR. Of 300,000 or so clones in the sample, approximately 79% were seen once. Sequencing was carried out using memory CD4+ T cells sorted from blood. The receptor source for this set is a young man in good health. Each CDR3 is given with its conserved first and last residue. A D gene is named only where the DNA matches it firmly.

v_gene	d_gene	CDR3aa
TRBV6-4	TRBD2	CASSQTSTRTDTQYF
TRBV28	.	CASNPTVIGGHGNEQFF
TRBV18	TRBD1	CASSPPGQVPYEQYF
TRBV11-2	.	CASSLQGSSNEKLFF
TRBV5-1	.	CASSLGSLRDTGELFF
TRBV5-5	.	CASSRTPTSGANVLTF
TRBV5-1	TRBD2	CASSWLAGKVGEQYF
TRBV5-1	TRBD1	CASSLGTGPGGELFF
TRBV29-1	.	CSVGVRVDTQYF
TRBV7-9	.	CASINTGVNYEQYF
TRBV5-1	.	CASSFMGPLEQYF
TRBV7-2	.	CASSPPLGYEQYF
TRBV5-4	TRBD1	CASSLKGQGGSKLFF
TRBV15	.	CATSRIPGPDTQYF
TRBV7-2	.	CASSLAVTGPVYEQYF
TRBV5-1	TRBD1	CASSSGQGSQPQHF
TRBV7-9	TRBD2	CASSLFGLRGDTGELFF
TRBV6-1	.	CASRRTFQETQYF
TRBV11-2	.	CASRPQGWDTQYF
TRBV2	.	CASSGRYEQYF
TRBV5-1	TRBD2	CASTTSGAVTDTQYF
TRBV4-1	.	CASSHPDRSETQYF